This entry lists 32 T cell receptor beta chains sequenced from one sample in a study of T cells in women clearing cervical HPV infection. TCRdb's table, derived via immunoSEQ multiplex PCR, lists solely in-frame clones and lacks some. The data show about 30,000 clones, and the top ten clones hold under 8%. The sequenced material came from blood buffy coat. The receptors come from a woman between 18 and 70 years old with a cervical HPV16 infection that either progressed to CIN3+ or cleared (not recorded which).

In the case of this clone: The CDR3 end is not reached by the read, which stops 3 residues before it; the germline J gene fills it in. V and J are TRBV5-1 and TRBJ2-7, with a weak D call TRBD1 (6 bases). Trimming pared 2 bases from V and 1 base from J, leaving 10 bases between. The germline V gene encodes CDR1 SGHRS and CDR2 YFSETQ. This CDR3 spans 14 amino acids. CDR3 bases read: TGCGCCAGCAGCTTCCGGGACAATTCCTACGAG. It codes for CASSFRDNSYE. The complete CDR3 sequence is CASSFRDNSYEQYF.

Points on this clone: The read stops 3 residues short of the end of the CDR3; the missing end is completed from the germline J gene. J is TRBJ2-1 and V is TRBV20-1, with 11 bases lining up with TRBD2. The CDR3 totals 17 residues. The germline gives CDR1 DFQATT, CDR2 SNEGSKA (reference sequence). J was trimmed by 6 bases and V by 2 bases; bases with no gene match: 12. The covered CDR3 bases are TGCAGTGCTAGAAGTCTAGCGGGGGGCTACGCGTCCAATGAG. Its translation is CSARSLAGGYASNE. The full-length CDR3 reads as CSARSLAGGYASNEQFF.

On this clone itself: The read terminates 3 residues before the CDR3 end, so the remaining end is supplied by the germline J gene. This chain connects TRBV4-1 to TRBJ2-3; 10 bases agree with TRBD2. The CDR3 loop spans 16 amino acids. Germline CDR1 is MGHRA and CDR2 is YSYEKL. Trimming cost V 4 bases and J 0 bases; bases outside gene matches: 4. CDR3 bases read: TGCGCCAGCAGCCTGGTAGCGGGGGGTAGCACAGATACG. Amino acids: CASSLVAGGSTDT. From start to end, the CDR3 is CASSLVAGGSTDTQYF.

About this clone: The read terminates 3 residues before the CDR3 end, so the remaining end is supplied by the germline J gene. This chain links TRBV12-5 with TRBJ2-3; the D gene is possibly TRBD2 (5 bases). This CDR3 has 15 amino acids. V was clipped by 7 bases and J by 2 bases, with 16 bases between them. The germline gives CDR1 LGHNT, CDR2 FRNRAP. The part of the CDR3 DNA that was read is TGTGCTAGTGTTGAAGGTGGACTGAACACAGATACG. Translation gives CASVEGGLNTDT. The CDR3 as a whole reads CASVEGGLNTDTQYF.

Turning to this clone: The read halts 3 residues ahead of the CDR3 end, with the missing end drawn from the germline J gene. This rearrangement joins TRBV10-3 to TRBJ2-3; 10 positions match TRBD2. Per germline, CDR1 ENHRY and CDR2 SYGVKD. Germline trimming cut 0 bases from V and 0 bases from J; bases unmatched to any gene: 6. The CDR3 is 18 residues long. CDR3 amino acids: CAISESKSSGGSTDTQYF. The sequenced CDR3 bases are TGTGCCATCAGTGAGTCTAAGAGTAGCGGGGGGAGCACAGATACG.

Comment on this clone: The CDR3 end is not reached by the read, which stops 3 residues before it; the germline J gene fills it in. This chain connects TRBV18 to TRBJ2-1; the D gene is possibly TRBD1 (6 bases). Per the germline V gene, CDR1 is KGHSH and CDR2 is LQKENI. This CDR3 has 15 amino acids. V was shortened by 0 bases and J by 9 bases, with 15 bases between the two germline ends. The sequenced CDR3 bases are TGTGCCAGCTCACCACCATCAACAGGGTATCGTGAG. Protein: CASSPPSTGYRE. The full CDR3 protein is CASSPPSTGYREQFF.

As regards this clone: From the germline J gene comes the end of the CDR3, since the read stops 3 residues before it. This chain connects TRBV2 to TRBJ2-7; TRBD1 matches at 10 bases. Germline V gene sequence: CDR1 SNHLY, CDR2 FYNNEI. CDR3 size: 15 residues. V gave up 1 base and J gave up 3 bases; unmatched junction bases: 3. The CDR3 spells CASSEVGTGVYEQYF. The part of the CDR3 DNA that was read is TGTGCCAGCAGTGAAGTAGGGACAGGGGTCTACGAG.

Concerning this clone: The CDR3 extends 3 residues past the end of the read, so its final part is completed from the germline J gene. The rearrangement joins TRBV20-1 to TRBJ2-7; 11 bases align to TRBD2. The CDR3 sequence is 14 residues long. After removal of 3 bases from V and 6 bases from J, the junction contained 7 bases not matched to a gene. Germline V CDR1 and CDR2: DFQATT, SNEGSKA (reference sequence). The DNA read from the CDR3 is TGCAGTGCTAGCCGTAGCGGGGGGGTCTCCGAG. Encoded protein: CSASRSGGVSE. The whole CDR3 region reads CSASRSGGVSEQYF.

The CDR3 is CASSPGERGARRNIQYF. The DNA read from the CDR3 is TGTGCCAGCTCACCGGGGGAGCGGGGGGCCCGTCGAAACATT. The chain couples TRBV18 to TRBJ2-4, with 9 bases matching TRBD2. The missing CDR3 end, 3 residues past where the read stops, is filled in from the germline J gene. The CDR3 covers 17 residues. CDR1 and CDR2 from the germline V gene are KGHSH and LQKENI. The ends lost 3 bases at V and 6 bases at J; junction bases unmatched: 12.

A word on this clone: The read halts 3 residues ahead of the CDR3 end, with the missing end drawn from the germline J gene. The chain is built from TRBV10-2 and TRBJ2-1, with 8 bases that match TRBD1. Looked up from germline, CDR1 is WSHSY and CDR2 is SAAADI. This CDR3 is 15 amino acids long. After removal of 2 bases from V and 4 bases from J, the junction contained 4 bases not matched to a gene. CDR3 DNA, as far as it was read: TGCGCCAGCAGTGAGCAGGGGGCGGTTTACAATGAG. Translated: CASSEQGAVYNE. The whole CDR3 sequence reads CASSEQGAVYNEQFF.

For this clone: The read stops 3 residues short of the end of the CDR3; the missing end is completed from the germline J gene. The V call is TRBV6-1, the J call TRBJ2-1; tentative D call: TRBD2 (5 bases). The germline V gene encodes CDR1 MNHNS and CDR2 SASEGT. V was clipped by 2 bases and J by 2 bases, with 13 bases between them. The CDR3 spans 16 residues. The DNA read from the CDR3 is TGTGCCAGCAGTGAATGGAGAGCGGATACCTACAATGAG. Translation gives CASSEWRADTYNE. The CDR3 in full is CASSEWRADTYNEQFF.

On this clone: With the read ending 3 residues before the CDR3 end, the germline J gene is used to fill in that end. J is TRBJ2-7 and V is TRBV7-2, with TRBD1 as a possible D gene (6 bases). The CDR3 totals 12 residues. The germline gives CDR1 SGHTA, CDR2 FQGNSA. V lost 6 bases and J 2 bases, leaving 8 bases between the germline ends. The part of the CDR3 DNA that was read is TGTGCCAGCAGACAGGGTCCCTACGAG. Its protein product is CASRQGPYE. The whole CDR3 sequence is CASRQGPYEQYF.

As regards this clone: Coverage ceases 3 residues before the CDR3 finishes, and the germline J gene fills in the end. V is TRBV7-2 and J is TRBJ2-3; tentatively, D is TRBD2 (7 bases). The CDR3 consists of 15 residues. Trimming pared 1 base from V and 5 bases from J, leaving 13 bases between. CDR1 is SGHTA and CDR2 is FQGNSA in the germline V gene. The covered CDR3 bases are TGTGCCAGCAGCTTAGGTGGGGGGGCCATAGATACG. Translation: CASSLGGGAIDT. The full CDR3 reads CASSLGGGAIDTQYF.

Turning to this clone: The read falls 3 residues short of the CDR3 end, and the missing part is taken from the germline J gene. J is TRBJ2-1 and V is TRBV6-2 or TRBV6-3, with a weak D call TRBD2 (5 bases). CDR1 is MNHEY, CDR2 SVGEGT, per germline. Trimming stripped 2 bases from V and 9 bases from J, with 14 bases between. This CDR3 region has 14 residues. This chain's CDR3 is CASSYRALAGEQFF. The DNA read from the CDR3 is TGTGCCAGCAGTTACAGAGCCTTGGCGGGTGAG.

Details on this clone: The missing CDR3 end, 3 residues past where the read stops, is filled in from the germline J gene. The chain combines TRBV19 with TRBJ2-3; 9 nucleotides align to TRBD1. Germline V CDR1 and CDR2: LNHDA, SQIVND (reference sequence). There are 14 residues in the CDR3. The CDR3 loop reads CASSPVDRGVTQYF. The CDR3 bases that were read are TGTGCCAGTAGTCCGGTCGACAGGGGGGTCACG.

Concerning this clone itself: The read finishes 3 residues shy of the CDR3 end, and the germline J gene is used to complete it. The V and J genes are TRBV7-3 and TRBJ2-3; no clear D gene. This CDR3 contains 13 residues. V was clipped by 2 bases and J by 2 bases, with 5 bases between them. The V gene's germline CDR1 is SGHTA and CDR2 FQGTGA. CDR3 DNA, as far as it was read: TGTGCCAGCAGCTTACTTTCCACAGATACG. Its protein is CASSLLSTDT. The full-length CDR3 reads as CASSLLSTDTQYF.

This CDR3 is CASSPDKNNEQFF. The covered CDR3 bases are TGTGCCAGCTCACCGGACAAGAACAATGAG. The rearrangement uses TRBV18 and TRBJ2-1; D is possibly TRBD1 (5 bases). With the read ending 3 residues before the CDR3 end, the germline J gene is used to fill in that end. This CDR3 is 13 amino acids long. Trimming shortened V by 3 bases and J by 5 bases, and 8 bases separated the two germline ends. Germline-derived CDR1 and CDR2 are KGHSH and LQKENI. Full variable domain (outside the CDR3, taken from reference TRBV18 and TRBJ2-1): NAGVMQNPRHLVRRRGQEARLRCSPMKGHSHVYWYRQLPEEGLKFMVYLQKENIIDESGMPKERFSAEFPKEGPSILRIQQVVRGDSAAYFCASSPDKNNEQFFGPGTRLTVL.

Worth noting for this clone: The CDR3 extends 3 residues past the end of the read, so its final part is completed from the germline J gene. This chain uses TRBV20-1 with TRBJ2-1; 9 nucleotides match TRBD2. Germline-derived CDR1 and CDR2 are DFQATT and SNEGSKA (reference sequence). With 5 bases clipped from V and 5 bases from J, the junction kept 13 bases outside the gene matches. The CDR3 length is 16 residues. CDR3 residues: CSAPDSGGNLHNEQFF. The part of the CDR3 DNA that was read is TGCAGTGCTCCCGATAGCGGGGGAAATCTCCACAATGAG.

Concerning this clone itself: The read terminates 3 residues before the CDR3 end, so the remaining end is supplied by the germline J gene. The rearrangement uses TRBV7-3 and TRBJ2-3, with 12 bases fitting TRBD2. Germline CDR1 and CDR2: SGHTA and FQGTGA. V dropped 8 bases and J dropped 6; count of bases not matched to a gene: 6. This CDR3 comprises 14 residues. The covered CDR3 bases are TGTGCCAGCGCTAGCGGGGGGGCCGAGGATACG. Amino acid sequence: CASASGGAEDT. The whole CDR3 reads CASASGGAEDTQYF. Drawing the rest from reference TRBV7-3 and TRBJ2-3, the complete variable domain is GAGVSQTPSNKVTEKGKYVELRCDPISGHTALYWYRQSLGQGPEFLIYFQGTGAADDSGLPNDRFFAVRPEGSVSTLKIQRTERGDSAVYLCASASGGAEDTQYFGPGTRLTVL.

As regards this clone: The CDR3 is cut off 3 residues early in the read; its end comes from the germline J gene. The chain is built from TRBV5-1 and TRBJ2-1, with 8 bases fitting TRBD1. V shed 4 bases, J shed 0 bases, and the junction held 9 bases outside the gene matches. The V gene's germline CDR1 is SGHRS and CDR2 YFSETQ. There are 17 residues in the CDR3. The sequenced CDR3 bases are TGCGCCAGCAGCCGGGGGACAGGACCAAGCTCCTACAATGAG. Amino acids: CASSRGTGPSSYNE. The CDR3 as a whole reads CASSRGTGPSSYNEQFF. Variable domain in full (rest from reference TRBV5-1 and TRBJ2-1): KAGVTQTPRYLIKTRGQQVTLSCSPISGHRSVSWYQQTPGQGLQFLFEYFSETQRNKGNFPGRFSGRQFSNSRSEMNVSTLELGDSALYLCASSRGTGPSSYNEQFFGPGTRLTVL.

Note on this clone: The read stops 3 residues short of the end of the CDR3; the missing end is completed from the germline J gene. The genes are TRBV20-1 and TRBJ1-2; TRBD1 agrees at 8 bases. From germline, CDR1 is DFQATT and CDR2 SNEGSKA (reference sequence). This CDR3 is built from 14 residues. V trimming: 4 bases; J trimming: 7 bases; junction bases outside the gene matches: 11. CDR3 DNA (partial): TGCAGTGCTACCGGACAGGGAAGCGGGAGTGGC. Its translation is CSATGQGSGSG. The entire CDR3 protein is CSATGQGSGSGYTF.

To note about this clone: The sequenced fragment ends 3 residues before the CDR3 boundary, so the rest is inferred from the germline J gene. The chain is built from TRBV5-1 and TRBJ1-1; a weak D match, TRBD1 (5 bases). Trimming took off 1 base at V and 5 bases at J, with 12 bases between the two ends. CDR1 is SGHRS, CDR2 YFSETQ, per germline. This CDR3 is 14 amino acids long. CDR3 DNA (partial): TGCGCCAGCAGCTTGAACAGTAGGGGAACTGAA. It specifies CASSLNSRGTE. The full CDR3 protein reads CASSLNSRGTEAFF.

On this clone itself: The read gets to within 3 residues of the CDR3 end, and the germline J gene fills in the rest. This chain connects TRBV20-1 to TRBJ2-3, with TRBD1 matching 10 bases. The CDR3 spans 15 residues. The ends lost 1 base at V and 4 bases at J; junction bases unmatched: 5. CDR1 is DFQATT and CDR2 is SNEGSKA in the germline V gene (reference sequence). CDR3 sequence: CSARVGGQGSDTQYF. CDR3 bases read: TGCAGTGCTAGAGTAGGGGGACAGGGGTCAGATACG.

About this clone itself: The CDR3 extends 3 residues past the end of the read, so its final part is completed from the germline J gene. The V gene is TRBV24-1, the J gene TRBJ2-5; TRBD2 matches at 8 bases. This CDR3 is 15 amino acids long. CDR1 KGHDR and CDR2 SFDVKD come from the germline V gene. Unmatched junction bases numbered 4, after V lost 4 bases and J lost 1 base. The DNA read from the CDR3 is TGTGCCACCAGTGAAGAGCGGGGGTTCCAAGAGACC. It translates to CATSEERGFQET. The entire CDR3 reads CATSEERGFQETQYF.

Remarks on this clone: Read coverage stops 3 residues before the CDR3 terminus; the germline J gene supplies the remainder. V and J are TRBV20-1 and TRBJ2-7, with 10 bases matching TRBD2. V lost 5 bases and J lost 1; bases outside the gene matches: 5. CDR1 is DFQATT, CDR2 SNEGSKA, per germline (reference sequence). The CDR3 covers 14 residues. The DNA read from the CDR3 is TGCAGTGCTCTTGGACTAGCGGAATCCTACGAG. Amino acids: CSALGLAESYE. In full, the CDR3 reads CSALGLAESYEQYF.

In regard to this clone: The CDR3 end is not reached by the read, which stops 3 residues before it; the germline J gene fills it in. The chain combines TRBV20-1 with TRBJ1-2; D unclear. Trimming took 3 bases from V and 1 from J, leaving 9 bases between them. This CDR3 comprises 13 residues. Germline CDR1 and CDR2: DFQATT and SNEGSKA (reference sequence). CDR3 protein: CSARGGLNYGYTF. The DNA read from the CDR3 is TGCAGTGCTAGGGGTGGGCTTAACTATGGC.

A word on this clone: The CDR3 end is not reached by the read, which stops 3 residues before it; the germline J gene fills it in. The V gene is TRBV5-5, the J gene TRBJ2-7; possible D gene TRBD2, 5 bases. Germline-derived CDR1 and CDR2 are SGHKS and YYEKEE (reference sequence). The CDR3 runs 14 residues. V lost 7 bases and J 2 bases, leaving 16 bases between the germline ends. The CDR3 spells CASFRTDGAYEQYF. CDR3 DNA, as far as it was read: TGTGCCAGCTTCCGGACGGACGGGGCCTACGAG.

As concerns this clone: The CDR3 end falls 3 residues outside the read, so it is completed with the germline J gene. This chain connects TRBV4-1 to TRBJ2-5, with 14 nucleotides matching TRBD2. This CDR3 has 16 residues. J was trimmed by 5 bases and V by 4 bases; bases with no gene match: 6. Per the germline V gene, CDR1 is MGHRA and CDR2 is YSYEKL. The CDR3 here is CASSLTSGGEVETQYF. CDR3 DNA, as far as it was read: TGCGCCAGCAGCCTGACTAGCGGGGGGGAGGTGGAGACC.

With respect to this clone: The read ends 3 residues early relative to the CDR3; the germline J gene fills the gap. The chain is built from TRBV5-4 and TRBJ2-7, with a possible D match to TRBD2 (5 bases). The CDR3 sequence is 11 residues long. Deletions cut 4 bases from V and 3 bases from J, with 5 bases between. Germline CDR1 and CDR2: SGHNT and YYREEE (reference sequence). The CDR3 region is CASSAGYEQYF. The DNA read from the CDR3 is TGTGCCAGCAGCGCGGGCTACGAG. Supplemented by reference TRBV5-4 and TRBJ2-7, the full variable domain reads ETGVTQSPTHLIKTRGQQVTLRCSSQSGHNTVSWYQQALGQGPQFIFQYYREEENGRGNFPPRFSGLQFPNYSSELNVNALELDDSALYLCASSAGYEQYFGPGTRLTVT.

The covered CDR3 bases are TGTGCCAGCAGTTTAGGGGGCCCTGAA. Its translation is CASSLGGPE. The complete CDR3 sequence is CASSLGGPEAFF. The gene calls are TRBV12-3 or TRBV12-4 and TRBJ1-1; D is perhaps TRBD1 (5 bases). The read ends 3 residues shy of where the CDR3 ends; the end is completed using the germline J gene. CDR3 length: 12 amino acids. Trimming pared 1 base from V and 6 bases from J, leaving 6 bases between.

A note on this clone: The CDR3 end falls 3 residues outside the read, so it is completed with the germline J gene. The rearrangement links TRBV11-2 to TRBJ1-2, with D perhaps TRBD1 (5 bases). Between the trimmed V and J ends, which lost 5 bases and 4 bases, there was a span of 17 bases. CDR3 length: 15 residues. The germline gives CDR1 SGHAT, CDR2 FQNNGV. This CDR3 is CASSPEGLKPYGYTF. The CDR3 DNA, read in part, is TGTGCCAGCAGCCCCGAGGGACTAAAGCCCTATGGC.

Note on this clone: The DNA ends 3 residues before the CDR3 does, and the rest of the CDR3 is filled in from the germline J gene. The V call is TRBV3-1 (or the pseudogene TRBV3-2), the J call TRBJ2-3; TRBD1 agrees at 10 bases. Germline V gene sequence: CDR1 LGHDT, CDR2 YNNKEL (reference sequence). The CDR3 totals 15 residues. The V gene end was trimmed by 3 bases and the J gene end by 4 bases; junction bases not matched to a gene: 4. CDR3 in amino acids: CASSQGQGSPDTQYF. CDR3 bases read: TGTGCCAGCAGCCAGGGACAGGGGTCCCCAGATACG.